This T cell receptor beta chain was observed in a study of T cell changes during pregnancy in multiple sclerosis. V was cut by 1 base and J by 4 bases, with 13 bases left in between. The CDR3 sequence is 14 residues long. The germline CDR1 and CDR2 sequences are GTSNPN and SVGIG (reference sequence). The table came from immunoSEQ multiplex PCR; TCRdb's copy has only in-frame clones and leaves some out. The table has 55,000 to 65,000 clones, 80% to 90% seen once. The source material was peripheral blood, sampled in the first trimester of pregnancy. This TCR was recovered from a female donor in good health, enrolled as a control in a pregnancy study. The V and J genes are TRBV30 and TRBJ1-2; the D is unclear. CDR3 sequence: CAWSDLRVGYGYTF. CDR3 DNA sequence: TGTGCCTGGAGTGACTTGAGGGTGGGCTATGGCTACACCTTC. Filled out from reference TRBV30 and TRBJ1-2, the complete variable domain reads SQTIHQWPATLVQPVGSPLSLECTVEGTSNPNLYWYRQAAGRGLQLLFYSVGIGQISSEVPQNLSASRPQDRQFILSSKKLLLSDSGFYLCAWSDLRVGYGYTFGSGTRLTVV.